The rows below give T cell receptor beta chains drawn from one sample of a study of cytomegalovirus exposure and HLA in healthy donors. Sequenced by immunoSEQ multiplex PCR; TCRdb stores in-frame clones only, minus some. The sample comprises more than 200,000 clones, about 84% of which are singletons, and about 1.2% rests with the top ten. The sequencing sample was made of PBMCs. Receptors were obtained from a human donor in good health. CDR3s include the opening cysteine and the closing phenylalanine or tryptophan. D genes are given only for firm matches. Rows may omit the clone size; those that give it use once, few, many or a size class.

v_call	clone_size	j_call	d_call	cdr3_nt	cdr3_aa
TRBV11-3	-	TRBJ1-4	TRBD1	TGTGCCATCTCAAACAGGGGATGGGAAAAACTGTTTTTT	CAISNRGWEKLFF
TRBV7-9	-	TRBJ1-1	-	TGTGCCAGCAGCTTAGTTGACGGGACACCAAAGAACACTGAAGCTTTCTTT	CASSLVDGTPKNTEAFF
TRBV28	-	TRBJ2-1	-	TGTGCCAGCAGGGGCCGCTCGGCCTACTCCTACAATGAGCAGTTCTTC	CASRGRSAYSYNEQFF
TRBV6-5	-	TRBJ1-1	TRBD1	TGTGCCAGCAGTTACTCGGGACAGGGGATCACTGAAGCTTTCTTT	CASSYSGQGITEAFF
TRBV2	-	TRBJ2-7	-	TGTGCCAGCAGGAACTACTACGAGCAGTACTTC	CASRNYYEQYF
TRBV7-3	-	TRBJ2-1	TRBD1	TGTGCCAGCAGCTTGTGGACAGGGTCGTCCATAAATGAGCAGTTCTTC	CASSLWTGSSINEQFF
TRBV9	-	TRBJ2-5	-	TGTGCCAGCAGCGTAGGCCCCCGCGGTGACCAAGAGACCCAGTACTTC	CASSVGPRGDQETQYF
TRBV4-3	-	TRBJ2-3	TRBD2	TGCGCCAGCAGCACCCTAGCGGGAGGGACAGATACGCAGTATTTT	CASSTLAGGTDTQYF
TRBV7-2	once	TRBJ2-7	TRBD1	TGTGCCAGCAGCTCGACAGGGTCATCCTACGAGCAGTACTTC	CASSSTGSSYEQYF
TRBV5-1	-	TRBJ1-1	-	TGCGCCAGCGCCGGGACAACTACCAGAGGGAACACTGAAGCTTTCTTT	CASAGTTTRGNTEAFF
TRBV7-9	-	TRBJ2-2	-	TGTGCCAGCAGCTCCCTCGAGGGGAACACCGGGGAGCTGTTTTTT	CASSSLEGNTGELFF
TRBV18	-	TRBJ2-7	-	TGTGCCAGCTCACCGATGGGGCACACATACTACGAGCAGTACTTC	CASSPMGHTYYEQYF
TRBV21-1	-	TRBJ2-6	-	TGTGCCAGCAGCAAAGCTGGGACAGTACCTTCTGGGGCCAACGTCCTGACTTTC	CASSKAGTVPSGANVLTF
TRBV6-5	-	TRBJ2-1	TRBD1	TGTGCCAGCAGTTCGCTGACAGGGAAGCATGAGCAGTTCTTC	CASSSLTGKHEQFF
TRBV18	-	TRBJ1-1	-	TGTGCCAGCTCTCGGACTGGACGCGGGGGGGACACTGAAGCTTTCTTT	CASSRTGRGGDTEAFF
TRBV4-2	-	TRBJ2-5	-	TGTGCCAGCAGCCAAAAGCATTCAGGGGAGACCCAGTACTTC	CASSQKHSGETQYF